A selection of T cell receptor beta chains follows, all from one sample in a study of OX40 agonist ivuxolimab in advanced cancers. Only in-frame clones appear in the TCRdb table, and some are missing; sequencing was by immunoSEQ multiplex PCR. The data contain 60,000 to 85,000 clones, 65% to 90% of them singletons. The sequencing here drew on CD4+ or CD8+ T cells sorted from blood, taken in a trial of the OX40 agonist ivuxolimab. The receptors come from an adult with an advanced solid tumor such as melanoma, head and neck, liver or kidney cancer. CDR3s include the opening cysteine and the closing phenylalanine or tryptophan. Each record gives: J gene, D gene, clone size, V gene, CDR3 DNA, CDR3 protein. A D gene is named only where the DNA matches it firmly. Size values are once, few and many counts, or a class for expanded clones, and some rows have none.

>TRBJ1-2|-|-|TRBV6-5
TGTGCCAGCAGTTCCACGGGCCGTTTCTATGGCTACACCTTC
CASSSTGRFYGYTF
>TRBJ2-5|-|-|TRBV7-2
TGTGCCAGCAGCTTATTTAGGGAAGAGACCCAGTACTTC
CASSLFREETQYF
>TRBJ1-1|TRBD1|-|TRBV5-1
TGCGCCAGCAGCGGCGGACAGGGGAACACTGAAGCTTTCTTT
CASSGGQGNTEAFF
>TRBJ2-1|TRBD2|-|TRBV19
TGTGCCAGTAGTGCCGCTAGCGGGGGGGCCGGGGAGCAGTTCTTC
CASSAASGGAGEQFF
>TRBJ2-2|TRBD1|-|TRBV6-1
TGTGCCAGCGGAGACAGGGGGCGCCGTACCGGGGAGCTGTTTTTT
CASGDRGRRTGELFF
>TRBJ1-5|-|-|TRBV7-9
TGTGCCAGCAGCTCGGACCCCCCCGGGCCCATCAATCAGCCCCAGCATTTT
CASSSDPPGPINQPQHF
>TRBJ2-7|-|-|TRBV11-2
TGTGCCAGCAGCTTACGTCAAGGGGACCGCCGCTACGAGCAGTACTTC
CASSLRQGDRRYEQYF
>TRBJ2-1|TRBD1|-|TRBV19
TGTGCCAGTAGTCTTCTGACAGGGAGCTCCTACAATGAGCAGTTCTTC
CASSLLTGSSYNEQFF
>TRBJ2-5|TRBD2|once|TRBV9
TGTGCCAGCAGCTCTAGGACTAGCGGGGGGACCCAAGAGACCCAGTACTTC
CASSSRTSGGTQETQYF
>TRBJ1-2|TRBD1|few|TRBV28
TGTGCCAGCAGTTTGGGACAGGGAGGCTACACCTTC
CASSLGQGGYTF
>TRBJ2-1|-|once|TRBV6-6
TGTGCCAGCAAGAGTACTAGCTACAATGAGCAGTTCTTC
CASKSTSYNEQFF
>TRBJ2-1|-|-|TRBV7-9
TGTGCCAGCAGCTTAGAAGTCAGGGCGTCCAATGAGCAGTTCTTC
CASSLEVRASNEQFF
>TRBJ2-7|TRBD2|many|TRBV4-1
TGCGCCAGCAGCCAAGACGGAGCGGGGGCTCAGTACGAGCAGTACTTC
CASSQDGAGAQYEQYF
>TRBJ1-2|TRBD1|-|TRBV25-1
TGTGCCAGACAGGGGTACTATGGCTACACCTTC
CARQGYYGYTF
>TRBJ1-5|TRBD1|few|TRBV6-1
TGTGCCAGCAGTTGGACAGGGGGCTTGGATCAGCCCCAGCATTTT
CASSWTGGLDQPQHF
>TRBJ1-1|-|-|TRBV29-1
TGCAGCGTTGATACCCCAGTGATCACTGAAGCTTTCTTT
CSVDTPVITEAFF
>TRBJ1-2|-|-|TRBV7-8
TGTGCCAGCAGCTTAGGAGGGAGCTATGGCTACACCTTC
CASSLGGSYGYTF
>TRBJ2-5|TRBD1|-|TRBV6-1
TGTGCCAGCAGTCAAGGACAGGATCACCAGTACTTC
CASSQGQDHQYF
>TRBJ2-7|TRBD1|few|TRBV5-1
TGCGCCAGCAGTTTGACAGGGGTGGAGTACGAGCAGTACTTC
CASSLTGVEYEQYF
>TRBJ2-7|TRBD2|-|TRBV20-1
TGCAAGGCGGCCAGCGGGGCCGAGCAGTACTTC
CKAASGAEQYF
>TRBJ2-5|-|-|TRBV7-2
TGTGCCAGCAGGGCCGGGACGGCAGAGACCCAGTACTTC
CASRAGTAETQYF
>TRBJ2-2|-|few|TRBV12-5
TGTGCTAGTGGAACCCGGGCCCGGGAGCTGTTTTTT
CASGTRARELFF
>TRBJ1-5|-|-|TRBV4-1
TGCGCCAGCAGCCGAGGGAGGAACCAGCCCCAGCATTTT
CASSRGRNQPQHF
>TRBJ2-7|-|-|TRBV2
TGTGCCAGCAGCCAAGTGATCGGCTACGAGCAGTACTTC
CASSQVIGYEQYF
>TRBJ2-2|-|few|TRBV6-1
TGTGCCAGCAGTGAAGCGCTCGACCTCTTTTTT
CASSEALDLFF
>TRBJ1-5|-|-|TRBV2
TGTGCCAGCAGTGACAGGGGAGCCGAGAATCAGCCCCAGCATTTT
CASSDRGAENQPQHF
>TRBJ1-6|-|-|TRBV11-2
TGTGCCAGCACCTTGGGGGGGGATTCACCCCTCCACTTT
CASTLGGDSPLHF
>TRBJ2-7|-|-|TRBV6-6
TGTGCCAGCACCCGTCGCGGCTACGAGCAGTACTTC
CASTRRGYEQYF